This T cell receptor beta chain was profiled in a study of memory CD4+ T cells and cytomegalovirus serostatus. Findings and caveats of the study: Suggested: most of the CMV-linked TCR signature lies in CD4+ memory cells.

This clone was detected a few times. Its cognate antigen is unknown. The sort gate was single viable CD3+CD4+CD8-CD45RO+ cells for memory CD4+ T cells. Libraries were prepared by immunoSEQ multiplex PCR; TCRdb keeps only in-frame clonotypes and omits some of them. The profile covers tens of thousands of clones, with roughly three quarters appearing a single time and 0.7% to 0.9% taken by the ten largest. The germline V gene encodes CDR1 SGHVS and CDR2 FQNEAQ. CDR3 length: 15 residues. The junction had 8 bases not matched to a gene; V was cut back by 5 bases and J by 4 bases. This TCR came from an adult in good health and CMV-seronegative. J is TRBJ2-1 and V is TRBV7-8; 7 bases agree with TRBD2. The sequenced sample consisted of memory CD4+ T cells from blood. The CDR3 DNA sequence: TGTGCCAGCAGCGTCGGATGGCGGGAGTACAATGAGCAGTTCTTC. This sequence encodes CASSVGWREYNEQFF. The whole variable domain, filled in from reference TRBV7-8 and TRBJ2-1, reads GAGVSQSPRYKVAKRGQDVALRCDPISGHVSLFWYQQALGQGPEFLTYFQNEAQLDKSGLPSDRFFAERPEGSVSTLKIQRTQQEDSAVYLCASSVGWREYNEQFFGPGTRLTVL.